This T cell receptor beta chain was sequenced in a study of blood T cell repertoires in COVID-19. Study summary: PBMCs, B-cell-depleted T cells, or T cells were the source of the cDNA or gDNA that made up the material.

The germline V gene has CDR1 SGHAT and CDR2 FQNNGV. V was trimmed by 4 bases and J by 8 bases, leaving 8 bases between them. The CDR3 has 11 amino acids. This clone was found once. Original processing methods: Nucleated cell number was recorded as an estimate derived from reference gene primer amplification. The data were produced by immunoSEQ multiplex PCR, yet TCRdb's version contains in-frame clones alone and is incomplete. Clonal size and the V and J genes are those of that table, whereas D and trimming came from the DNA. The sample has about 300,000 clones, roughly 90% seen once. V is TRBV11-2 and J is TRBJ1-1; D is uncertain. The receptor was isolated from a woman in her thirties with COVID-19, enrolled during active disease. The sequenced sample consisted of peripheral blood. This CDR3 is CASSSTAEAFF. The CDR3 coding sequence is TGTGCCAGCAGCTCTACAGCAGAAGCTTTCTTT.